This note documents a single T cell receptor beta chain sequence. Its matching antigen is unknown. This specimen comes from a study of a mutant IDH1 vaccine in newly diagnosed glioma. As for the study in general: Treated patients comprised around 62% males and roughly 40% females, mean age approximately 37 years. Those enrolled had earlier been treated with radiotherapy, temozolomide, or both, mostly both.

Study-wide findings and caveats: Among patients, around 93% showed immune responses induced by the vaccine.

V was pared by 5 bases and J by 1 base, with 15 bases between. CDR1 SGHTA and CDR2 FQGNSA come from the germline V gene. CDR3 length equals 16 residues. TCRdb keeps only in-frame clones here, not all; method: immunoSEQ multiplex PCR. This sample has roughly 51,000 clones, with 82% found just once. Documented time point: week 5, during vaccination. Vaccination used 300 ug of mutant IDH1 20-mer peptide per dose, with topical imiquimod. Donors' newly diagnosed IDH1-mutant WHO grade 3 or 4 astrocytomas lacked nuclear ATRX. This TCR was sampled from a woman between 18 and 29 years old with glioma. Some clones in this sample may be carry-over from other donors' samples. The sample in question was PBMCs, obtained from a glioma patient whose treatment included an IDH1 peptide vaccine. V and J are TRBV7-2 and TRBJ1-3; D remains ambiguous. For the CDR3, the DNA is TGTGCCAGCAGCATCTCTCCCTGGATTTCTGGAAACACCATATATTTT. This codes for CASSISPWISGNTIYF.